A selection of T cell receptor beta chains follows, all from one sample in a study of CD8+ T cells in alopecia areata. The assay was immunoSEQ multiplex PCR, and TCRdb's table has in-frame clones only and misses some. The top ten clones hold 0.95% to 1.5% of a sample with some 190,000 clones, approximately 67% of them seen once. This specimen consisted of CD4+ T cells sorted from blood, obtained at week 44, from a patient treated with tofacitinib. Receptor source: a human donor with alopecia areata. Both conserved end residues are part of each CDR3. Fields, in order: V gene, clone size, D gene, J gene, CDR3 DNA, CDR3 protein. A D gene is named only where the DNA matches it firmly. Size is stated for part of the rows, as once, few or many counts, or as a class when the clone is expanded.

TRBV7-2	NA	NA	TRBJ1-5	TGTGCCAGCAGCTATTCTTTCAGGGCTCAGCCCCAGCATTTT	CASSYSFRAQPQHF
TRBV29-1	many	NA	TRBJ2-2	TGCAGCGGATTAGAAGACAGGAACACCGGGGAGCTGTTTTTT	CSGLEDRNTGELFF
TRBV18	NA	NA	TRBJ1-2	TGTGCCAGCTCACCACGCGGCGGACCGGTGGAAGGCTACACCTTC	CASSPRGGPVEGYTF
TRBV29-1	NA	NA	TRBJ2-3	TGCAGCGTCGGACGGAGGTTGACAGATACGCAGTATTTT	CSVGRRLTDTQYF
TRBV27	few	NA	TRBJ2-7	TGTGCCAGCAGTGATTACGGCGAGCAGTACTTC	CASSDYGEQYF
TRBV6-5	NA	TRBD1	TRBJ2-7	TGTGCCACCGCGACAGGGGGAGACGAGCAGTACTTC	CATATGGDEQYF
TRBV11-1	NA	NA	TRBJ2-5	TGTGCCAGCAGCTCCAGTCAAGAGACCCAGTACTTC	CASSSSQETQYF
TRBV5-1	NA	TRBD2	TRBJ2-1	TGCGCCAGCAGCTTAACTAGCGGGGGGGTTGGCAATGAGCAGTTCTTC	CASSLTSGGVGNEQFF
TRBV2	NA	TRBD2	TRBJ2-2	TGTGCCAGCTTCCCCCGGCGGGAGTACACCGGGGAGCTGTTTTTT	CASFPRREYTGELFF
TRBV28	NA	NA	TRBJ1-6	TGTGCCAGCAGTTTCGGGCAGAATTCACCCCTCCACTTT	CASSFGQNSPLHF
TRBV4-3	few	NA	TRBJ1-6	TGCGCCAGCAGCCAAGTTACGGGGGGCGCGAATAATTCACCCCTCCACTTT	CASSQVTGGANNSPLHF
TRBV5-1	NA	NA	TRBJ2-7	TGCGCCAGCAGCCCCGGTGGGACAAAGGAGACCTACGAGCAGTACTTC	CASSPGGTKETYEQYF
TRBV2	NA	TRBD1	TRBJ2-7	TGTGCCAGCAGTGAAGCGCTTCGGGACAGAACCTACGAGCAGTACTTC	CASSEALRDRTYEQYF
TRBV27	NA	NA	TRBJ1-1	TGTGCCAGCAGTTTGAGGGGTTCCACTGAAGCTTTCTTT	CASSLRGSTEAFF
TRBV29-1	few	TRBD1	TRBJ1-1	TGCAGCGTTTGTGGACAGGGGGCATCCACTGAAGCTTTCTTT	CSVCGQGASTEAFF
TRBV2	NA	TRBD2	TRBJ2-1	TGTGCCAGCACTAGCGGGGGACTAAGTCGGCAGTTCTTC	CASTSGGLSRQFF
TRBV19	few	TRBD2	TRBJ2-6	TGTGCCAGTAGTATATCGGGGGGATCTGGGGCCAACGTCCTGACTTTC	CASSISGGSGANVLTF
TRBV7-2	NA	NA	TRBJ2-7	TGTGCCAGCAGCTTGAGGATTACAAGGACCGAGCAGTACTTC	CASSLRITRTEQYF
TRBV29-1	once	NA	TRBJ1-1	TGCAGCGTCGCGACAGGAATGGGCACTGAAGCTTTCTTT	CSVATGMGTEAFF
TRBV29-1	NA	NA	TRBJ1-6	TGCAGCGTTGCCCCCGGCAGGGGAGGACCCCTCCACTTT	CSVAPGRGGPLHF
TRBV5-4	NA	TRBD1	TRBJ1-2	TGTGCCAGCAAGGGTAACAGGGGGCGCGACTATGGCTACACCTTC	CASKGNRGRDYGYTF
TRBV6-6	NA	NA	TRBJ2-3	TGTGCCAGCAGTACGGGGGAGGCCGGACAGGTCAACCAGTATTTT	CASSTGEAGQVNQYF
TRBV11-1	NA	NA	TRBJ2-5	TGTGCCAGCAGCTATGGTCAGGGGACGGAGACCCAGTACTTC	CASSYGQGTETQYF
TRBV5-1	few	NA	TRBJ2-1	TGCGCCAGCAGCTCCCCACAGGGAAATAGGAATGAGCAGTTCTTC	CASSSPQGNRNEQFF
TRBV7-2	NA	NA	TRBJ1-1	TGTGCCAGCAGCTTAGCCCAGGGGCTGGTGGTTGACACTGAAGCTTTCTTT	CASSLAQGLVVDTEAFF
TRBV10-3	NA	NA	TRBJ1-1	TGTGCCATCAACTACGACCCGAACACTGAAGCTTTCTTT	CAINYDPNTEAFF
TRBV9	NA	NA	TRBJ2-7	TGTGCCAGCAGCGTTCAGGACAGCTCCTACGAGCAGTACTTC	CASSVQDSSYEQYF
TRBV2	NA	NA	TRBJ2-5	TGTGCCAGCACGTCCCGGGAGACCCAGTACTTC	CASTSRETQYF
TRBV25-1	NA	NA	TRBJ1-4	TGTGCCAGCAGTGATCTTGGGGAAAAACTGTTTTTT	CASSDLGEKLFF
TRBV5-1	NA	NA	TRBJ2-4	TGCGCCAGCAGCACCGGGACACCTATGGACATTCAGTACTTC	CASSTGTPMDIQYF
TRBV29-1	NA	NA	TRBJ2-7	TGCAGCGTTGAAACTACCGTCTACGAGCAGTACTTC	CSVETTVYEQYF
TRBV9	NA	NA	TRBJ2-3	TGTGCCAGCAGCGATCCTAGCGGCACAGATACGCAGTATTTT	CASSDPSGTDTQYF
TRBV11-2	NA	NA	TRBJ1-3	TGTGCCAGCAGCTTACGGTCTTACACCATATATTTT	CASSLRSYTIYF
TRBV29-1	few	NA	TRBJ2-5	TGCAGCGTTAACGTGGAGACCCAGTACTTC	CSVNVETQYF
TRBV7-8	NA	NA	TRBJ2-7	TGTGCCAGCAGCTTAGCGGGGGGCTACGAGCAGTACTTC	CASSLAGGYEQYF
TRBV20-1	NA	NA	TRBJ2-7	TGCAGTGCTAGAGAATCATACGAGCAGTACTTC	CSARESYEQYF
TRBV7-2	NA	TRBD2	TRBJ2-3	TGTGCCAGCAGCTTAGATCTGGCTAGCGGGGATTACGCAGATACGCAGTATTTT	CASSLDLASGDYADTQYF
TRBV30	few	TRBD2	TRBJ2-2	TGTGCCTGGCTGAGTACCCCGGGACTAGCAGTCCTGAACACCGGGGAGCTGTTTTTT	CAWLSTPGLAVLNTGELFF
TRBV25-1	NA	NA	TRBJ2-7	TGTGCCAGCAGTGAATTTCAGGTCGGGTACGAGCAGTACTTC	CASSEFQVGYEQYF
TRBV11-2	few	NA	TRBJ2-1	TGTGCCAGCAGCCGTGGGGACAATGAGCAGTTCTTC	CASSRGDNEQFF
TRBV2	NA	NA	TRBJ2-4	TGTGCCAGCAGTGGCCAGGGGGGAGACATTCAGTACTTC	CASSGQGGDIQYF
TRBV9	NA	NA	TRBJ2-5	TGTGCCAGCAGCGGGGGGGCAGCCGAGTCCGAGACCCAGTACTTC	CASSGGAAESETQYF
TRBV9	NA	TRBD1	TRBJ2-5	TGTGCCAGCAGCCCACGTGGACAGGGGGGGGAGACCCAGTACTTC	CASSPRGQGGETQYF
TRBV30	NA	NA	TRBJ2-3	TGTGCCTGGAGGCCGGGAGTAAGGGATACGCAGTATTTT	CAWRPGVRDTQYF
TRBV18	NA	TRBD1	TRBJ1-2	TGTGCCAGCTCACCCCGCGAGGGACAGGGAGTGTATGGCTACACCTTC	CASSPREGQGVYGYTF
TRBV2	NA	NA	TRBJ1-1	TGTGCCAGCAGCGTTGAAAACACTGAAGCTTTCTTT	CASSVENTEAFF
TRBV7-2	few	TRBD1	TRBJ2-7	TGTGCCAGCAGCGTCGGGACAGTCGAGCAGTACTTC	CASSVGTVEQYF
TRBV25-1	NA	NA	TRBJ2-3	TGTGCCAGCAGTGCCAAAGGTAGACGGGCTAGCACAGATACGCAGTATTTT	CASSAKGRRASTDTQYF
TRBV9	NA	NA	TRBJ2-3	TGTGCCAGCACCCCGGCGGATACGCAGTATTTT	CASTPADTQYF
TRBV7-8	NA	NA	TRBJ1-2	TGTGCCAGCAGCGAAACCTCACAGGGCGACTATGGCTACACCTTC	CASSETSQGDYGYTF
TRBV9	NA	NA	TRBJ2-7	TGTGCCAGCAGCGCCCAGACAGGATGGGACGAGCAGTACTTC	CASSAQTGWDEQYF
TRBV29-1	NA	NA	TRBJ2-1	TGCAGCGTTCGAAATCTTAACTACAATGAGCAGTTCTTC	CSVRNLNYNEQFF
TRBV7-9	NA	NA	TRBJ2-3	TGTGCCAGCAGCATTACGTCAAGCACAGATACGCAGTATTTT	CASSITSSTDTQYF
TRBV14	NA	NA	TRBJ1-6	TGTGCCAGCAGCCGAACGAATTCACCCCTCCACTTT	CASSRTNSPLHF
TRBV12-5	NA	TRBD1	TRBJ1-2	TGTGCTAGTGGTTTGGTACCTCGGGACAGTACCTATGGCTACACCTTC	CASGLVPRDSTYGYTF